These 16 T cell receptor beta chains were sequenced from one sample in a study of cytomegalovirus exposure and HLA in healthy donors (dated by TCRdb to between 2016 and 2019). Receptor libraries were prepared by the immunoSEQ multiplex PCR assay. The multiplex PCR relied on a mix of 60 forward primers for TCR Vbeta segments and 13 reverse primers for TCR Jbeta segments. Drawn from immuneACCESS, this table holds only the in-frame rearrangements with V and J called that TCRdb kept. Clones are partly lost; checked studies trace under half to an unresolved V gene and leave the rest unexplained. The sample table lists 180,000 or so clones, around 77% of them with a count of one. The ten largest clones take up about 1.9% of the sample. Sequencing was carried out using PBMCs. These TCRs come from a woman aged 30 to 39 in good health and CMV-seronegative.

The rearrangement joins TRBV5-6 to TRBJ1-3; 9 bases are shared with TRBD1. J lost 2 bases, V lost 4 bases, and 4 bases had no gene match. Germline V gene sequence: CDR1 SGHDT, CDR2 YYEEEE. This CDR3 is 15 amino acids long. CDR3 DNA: TGTGCCAGCAGCCTTGACAGGGGGGCTGGAAACACCATATATTTT. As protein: CASSLDRGAGNTIYF.

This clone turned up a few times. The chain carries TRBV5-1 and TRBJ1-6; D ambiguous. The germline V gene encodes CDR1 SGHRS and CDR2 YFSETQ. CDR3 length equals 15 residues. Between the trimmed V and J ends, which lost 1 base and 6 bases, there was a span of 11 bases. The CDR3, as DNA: TGCGCCAGCAGCTTGTCGGCGGAAGGTAATTCACCCCTCCACTTT. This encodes CASSLSAEGNSPLHF.

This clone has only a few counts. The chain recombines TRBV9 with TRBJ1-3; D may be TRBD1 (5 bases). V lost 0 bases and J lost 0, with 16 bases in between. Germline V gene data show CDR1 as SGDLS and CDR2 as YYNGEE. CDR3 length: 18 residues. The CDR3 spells CASSVGMGHRSSGNTIYF. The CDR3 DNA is TGTGCCAGCAGCGTAGGTATGGGGCACCGGTCCTCTGGAAACACCATATATTTT.

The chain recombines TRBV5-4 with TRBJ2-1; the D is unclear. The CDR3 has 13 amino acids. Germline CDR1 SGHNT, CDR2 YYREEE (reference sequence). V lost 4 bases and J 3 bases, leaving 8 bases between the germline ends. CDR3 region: CASSDSFYNEQFF. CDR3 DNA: TGTGCCAGCAGCGATAGTTTCTACAATGAGCAGTTCTTC.

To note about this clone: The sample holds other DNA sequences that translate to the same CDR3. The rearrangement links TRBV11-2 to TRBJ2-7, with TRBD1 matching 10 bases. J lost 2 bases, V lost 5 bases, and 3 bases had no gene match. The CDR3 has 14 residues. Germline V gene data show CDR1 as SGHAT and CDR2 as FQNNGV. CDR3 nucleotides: TGTGCCAGCAGCCCTGGGACAGGGGCCTACGAGCAGTACTTC. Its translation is CASSPGTGAYEQYF.

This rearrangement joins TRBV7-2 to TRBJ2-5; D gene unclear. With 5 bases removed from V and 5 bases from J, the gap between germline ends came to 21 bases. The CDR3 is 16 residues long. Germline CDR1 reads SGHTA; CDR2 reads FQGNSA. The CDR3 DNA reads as TGTGCCAGCAGCCGATTCCCCCCGACAATCGCGGAGACCCAGTACTTC. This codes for CASSRFPPTIAETQYF.

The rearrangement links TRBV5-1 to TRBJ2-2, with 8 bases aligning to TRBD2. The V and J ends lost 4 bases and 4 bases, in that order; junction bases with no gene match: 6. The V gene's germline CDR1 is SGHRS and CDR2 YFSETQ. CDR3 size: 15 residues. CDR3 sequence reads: CASSPRAGGTGELFF. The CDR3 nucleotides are TGCGCCAGCAGCCCCCGTGCGGGGGGCACCGGGGAGCTGTTTTTT.

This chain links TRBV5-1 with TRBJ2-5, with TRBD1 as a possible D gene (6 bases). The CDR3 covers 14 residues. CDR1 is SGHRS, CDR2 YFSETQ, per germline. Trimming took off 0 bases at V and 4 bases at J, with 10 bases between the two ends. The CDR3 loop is CASSLGQVRETQYF. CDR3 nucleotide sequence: TGCGCCAGCAGCTTGGGACAGGTCAGAGAGACCCAGTACTTC.

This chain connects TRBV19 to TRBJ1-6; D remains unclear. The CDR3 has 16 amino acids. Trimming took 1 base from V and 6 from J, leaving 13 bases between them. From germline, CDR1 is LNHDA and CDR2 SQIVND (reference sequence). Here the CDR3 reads CASSIANSPFNSPLHF. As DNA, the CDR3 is TGTGCCAGTAGTATAGCGAACAGCCCTTTTAATTCACCCCTCCACTTT. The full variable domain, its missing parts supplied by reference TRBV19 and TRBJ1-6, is DGGITQSPKYLFRKEGQNVTLSCEQNLNHDAMYWYRQDPGQGLRLIYYSQIVNDFQKGDIAEGYSVSREKKESFPLTVTSAQKNPTAFYLCASSIANSPFNSPLHFGNGTRLTVT.

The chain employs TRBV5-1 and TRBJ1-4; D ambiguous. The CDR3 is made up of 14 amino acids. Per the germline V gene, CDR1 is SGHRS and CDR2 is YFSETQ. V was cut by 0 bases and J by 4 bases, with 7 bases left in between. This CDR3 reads CASSLAGLNEKLFF. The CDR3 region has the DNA TGCGCCAGCAGCTTGGCCGGACTTAATGAAAAACTGTTTTTT.

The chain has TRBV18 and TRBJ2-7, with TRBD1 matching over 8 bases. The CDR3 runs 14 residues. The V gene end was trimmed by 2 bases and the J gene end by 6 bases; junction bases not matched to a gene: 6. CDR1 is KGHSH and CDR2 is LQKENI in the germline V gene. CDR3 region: CASSPAGQDGEQYF. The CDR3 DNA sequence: TGTGCCAGCTCACCAGCGGGACAGGATGGCGAGCAGTACTTC.

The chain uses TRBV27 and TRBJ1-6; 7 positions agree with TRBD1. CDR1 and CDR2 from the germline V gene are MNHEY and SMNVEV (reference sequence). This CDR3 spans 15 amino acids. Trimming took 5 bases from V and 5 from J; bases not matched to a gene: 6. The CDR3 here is CASSLTTGDNSPLHF. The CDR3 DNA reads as TGTGCCAGCAGTCTTACCACAGGGGATAATTCACCCCTCCACTTT.

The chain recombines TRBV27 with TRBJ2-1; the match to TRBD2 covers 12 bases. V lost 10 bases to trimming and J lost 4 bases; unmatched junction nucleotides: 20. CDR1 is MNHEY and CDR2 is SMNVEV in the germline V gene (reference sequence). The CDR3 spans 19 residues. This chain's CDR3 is CATNGRRGGLAGRYNEQFF. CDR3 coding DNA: TGTGCCACCAATGGCCGGCGAGGGGGACTAGCGGGTCGTTACAATGAGCAGTTCTTC.

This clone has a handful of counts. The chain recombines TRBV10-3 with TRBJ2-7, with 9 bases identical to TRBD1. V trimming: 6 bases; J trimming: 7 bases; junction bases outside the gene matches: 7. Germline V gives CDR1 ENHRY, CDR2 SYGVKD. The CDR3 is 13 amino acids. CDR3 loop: CAIRPGQGSEQYF. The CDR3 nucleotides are TGTGCCATCAGGCCGGGACAGGGATCAGAGCAGTACTTC.

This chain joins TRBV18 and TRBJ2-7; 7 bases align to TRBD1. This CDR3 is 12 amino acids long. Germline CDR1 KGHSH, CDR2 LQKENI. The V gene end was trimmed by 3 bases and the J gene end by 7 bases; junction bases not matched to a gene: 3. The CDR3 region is CASSPQDREQYF. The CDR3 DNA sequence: TGTGCCAGCTCACCGCAGGACAGGGAGCAGTACTTC.

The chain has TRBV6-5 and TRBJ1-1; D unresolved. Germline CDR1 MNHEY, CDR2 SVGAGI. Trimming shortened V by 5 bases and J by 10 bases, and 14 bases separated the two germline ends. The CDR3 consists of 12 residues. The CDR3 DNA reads TGTGCCAGCAGTGCTCTGAACTCCGGAGCTTTCTTT. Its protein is CASSALNSGAFF.